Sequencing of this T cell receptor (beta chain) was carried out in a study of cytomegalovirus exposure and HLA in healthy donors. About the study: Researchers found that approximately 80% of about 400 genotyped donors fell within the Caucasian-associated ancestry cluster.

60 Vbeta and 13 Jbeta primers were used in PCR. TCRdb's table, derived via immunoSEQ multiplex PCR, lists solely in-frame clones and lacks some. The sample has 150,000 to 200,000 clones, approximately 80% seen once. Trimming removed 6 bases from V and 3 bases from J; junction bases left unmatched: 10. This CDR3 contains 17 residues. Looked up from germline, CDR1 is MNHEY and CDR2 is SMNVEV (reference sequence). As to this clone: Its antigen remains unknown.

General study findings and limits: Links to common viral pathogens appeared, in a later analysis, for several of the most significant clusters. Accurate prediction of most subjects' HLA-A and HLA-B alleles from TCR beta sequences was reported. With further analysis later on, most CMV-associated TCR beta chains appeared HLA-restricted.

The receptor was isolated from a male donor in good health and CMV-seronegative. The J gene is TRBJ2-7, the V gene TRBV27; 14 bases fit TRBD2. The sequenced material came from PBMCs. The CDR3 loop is CASRLPGLAGAGYEQYF. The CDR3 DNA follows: TGTGCCAGCAGACTCCCGGGACTAGCGGGAGCGGGCTACGAGCAGTACTTC.